The following is a T cell receptor (beta chain) sequence with its context. The antigen remains unidentified. The data originate from a study of shared clonotypes between healthy human individuals. Study in general: CD8 memory received one plate per donor, CD8 naive two, CD4 memory three and CD4 naive three.

The repertoire was sequenced with immunoSEQ multiplex PCR; TCRdb's copy has only in-frame clones and lacks some. The table includes 1.6 million or so clones, approximately 98.5% detected once. V was clipped by 7 bases and J by 7 bases; unmatched bases: 24. The V gene's germline CDR1 is MDHEN and CDR2 SYDVKM. CDR3 size: 19 residues. Study-level points and caveats: The researchers took only blood, and tissue repertoires probably look different.

The sequence derives from a young man in good health. The chain employs TRBV28 and TRBJ2-5; 10 bases fit TRBD2. The specimen was naive CD4+ T cells sorted from blood. This sample's subset: CD45RA+ positively selected. Here the CDR3 DNA reads TGTGCCAGCACCGACGTTGGGGTAGCGGGGGGACTTAGAGACGGGACCCAGTACTTC. Its protein is CASTDVGVAGGLRDGTQYF.